These T cell receptor beta chains were read from a single sample in a study of T cell responses to AZD1222 COVID-19 vaccine. Assay used: immunoSEQ multiplex PCR; TCRdb lists only in-frame clones, some missing. Of more than 140,000 clones listed, 89% were seen once; the top ten hold about 3%. The starting material was peripheral blood, obtained on day 0 of AZD1222 vaccination. All receptors derive from an adult in good health. Both conserved end residues are part of each CDR3. The D gene is left open where the match is weak. The size entry is marked missing in some rows and otherwise reads once, few, many or a size class.

V	size	J	D	DNA	CDR3
TRBV19	.	TRBJ1-2	.	TGTGCCAGTAGTATGGCTGCGTCTAACTATGGCTACACCTTC	CASSMAASNYGYTF
TRBV11-3	.	TRBJ1-1	.	TGTGCCAGCAGCTTAGATAACACTGAAGCTTTCTTT	CASSLDNTEAFF
TRBV5-1	.	TRBJ2-5	.	TGCGCCAGCAGCTTTCAGGGTGACCAAGAGACCCAGTACTTC	CASSFQGDQETQYF
TRBV5-1	.	TRBJ2-3	.	TGCGCCAGCAGCCCATCCCGGTCGGGCGACGGGACAGATACGCAGTATTTT	CASSPSRSGDGTDTQYF
TRBV27	.	TRBJ2-2	.	TGTGCCAGCAGTTTAAACACCGGGGAGCTGTTTTTT	CASSLNTGELFF
TRBV6-5	.	TRBJ2-1	TRBD2	TGTGCCAGCAGGACCACTAGCGCTCTGGGCAATGAGCAGTTCTTC	CASRTTSALGNEQFF
TRBV14	.	TRBJ2-1	TRBD2	TGTGCCAGCAGCCGGACTAGCGGTATTGAGCAGTTCTTC	CASSRTSGIEQFF
TRBV28	.	TRBJ1-1	.	TGTGCCAGCAGTTTATTCGGAGGGGGAGCTTTCTTT	CASSLFGGGAFF
TRBV2	.	TRBJ2-7	.	TGTGCCAGCAGTGAAATGCTGCGGGGTGGCGAGCAGTACTTC	CASSEMLRGGEQYF
TRBV2	.	TRBJ1-2	.	TGTGCCAGCAGTGATCAGGCCACGGGGTATGGCTACACCTTC	CASSDQATGYGYTF
TRBV28	.	TRBJ1-5	.	TGTGCCAGCAGCGTGAATCAGCCCCAGCATTTT	CASSVNQPQHF
TRBV2	few	TRBJ2-5	.	TGTGCCAGCACCGGGACACGTAACCAAGAGACCCAGTACTTC	CASTGTRNQETQYF
TRBV29-1	.	TRBJ2-1	TRBD2	TGCAGCGTTGCCCGACTAGCGGGAACCTACAATGAGCAGTTCTTC	CSVARLAGTYNEQFF
TRBV9	.	TRBJ1-6	.	TGTGCCAGCAGCGTAGATCAGCGGATTGGTTCACCCCTCCACTTT	CASSVDQRIGSPLHF
TRBV6-5	.	TRBJ2-1	.	TGTGCCAGCAGTTACTCAGGGGGGGGGTACAATGAGCAGTTCTTC	CASSYSGGGYNEQFF
TRBV6-5	.	TRBJ1-5	TRBD1	TGTGCCAGCAGACTAGGGACAGGGGGCCATCAGCCCCAGCATTTT	CASRLGTGGHQPQHF
TRBV12-5	.	TRBJ1-3	.	TGTGCTAGTGGTTTGGAGTACAGTGGAAACACCATATATTTT	CASGLEYSGNTIYF
TRBV5-4	.	TRBJ2-3	.	TGTGCCAGCAGCTCGAAGGGGGGAGCAGATACGCAGTATTTT	CASSSKGGADTQYF
TRBV7-3	.	TRBJ2-5	.	TGTGCCAGCAGCACGACAGTGAAAGAGACCCAGTACTTC	CASSTTVKETQYF
TRBV7-2	.	TRBJ1-2	.	TGTGCCAGCAGCGTATCTCGGACAACTAACTATGGCTACACCTTC	CASSVSRTTNYGYTF
TRBV5-1	.	TRBJ1-3	.	TGCGCCAGCAGCCTTCGGGGGGGATTATCTGGAAACACCATATATTTT	CASSLRGGLSGNTIYF
TRBV5-4	.	TRBJ2-7	.	TGTGCCAGCAGCGGGGAAAATAACTACGAGCAGTACTTC	CASSGENNYEQYF
TRBV28	.	TRBJ1-2	TRBD1	TGTGCCAGCAGTTTATGGGGACAGGGGCGAGCTGGCTACACCTTC	CASSLWGQGRAGYTF
TRBV9	.	TRBJ1-3	TRBD1	TGTGCCAGCAGCGTTGGGGGGACAGTTGGCGCCATATATTTT	CASSVGGTVGAIYF
TRBV29-1	.	TRBJ2-3	TRBD1	TGCAGTGTTGAGGGACAGGGTTACACAGATACGCAGTATTTT	CSVEGQGYTDTQYF
TRBV27	.	TRBJ1-2	.	TGTGCCAGCAGTTTATTTCAGGGAACGAACTATAGCTACACCTTC	CASSLFQGTNYSYTF
TRBV3-1/TRBV3-2	.	TRBJ1-5	.	TGTGCCAGCAGCTCAGGGTTGACAGTCAATCAGCCCCAGCATTTT	CASSSGLTVNQPQHF
TRBV4-1	.	TRBJ2-7	TRBD2	TGCGCCAGCAGCCAAACTTTACTAGCGGGGCTCTCCTACGAGCAGTACTTC	CASSQTLLAGLSYEQYF
TRBV5-4	.	TRBJ1-6	TRBD1	TGTGCCAGCAGCCCCACAGGGGAGGAGAATTCACCCCTCCACTTT	CASSPTGEENSPLHF
TRBV4-2	.	TRBJ2-7	TRBD1	TGTGCCAGCAGCCAGGACAGGGGGGAACTCTACGAGCAGTACTTC	CASSQDRGELYEQYF
TRBV28	.	TRBJ1-2	.	TGTGCCAGCAGTTCGGGACTGCATAACTATGGCTACACCTTC	CASSSGLHNYGYTF
TRBV2	.	TRBJ1-5	TRBD1	TGTGCCAGCGGGGACAGGGCTCAGCCCCAGCATTTT	CASGDRAQPQHF
TRBV2	.	TRBJ2-5	TRBD2	TGTGCCAGCATTTCGGGGGGAAGCGGCGGAGAGACCCAGTACTTC	CASISGGSGGETQYF
TRBV7-9	.	TRBJ2-1	.	TGTGCCAGCAGAGAGGACAACCTGTCCTACAATGAGCAGTTCTTC	CASREDNLSYNEQFF
TRBV4-1	.	TRBJ2-1	TRBD2	TGCGCCAGCAGCCAAGTTAGGGCGGGGGTGATGTACAATGAGCAGTTCTTC	CASSQVRAGVMYNEQFF
TRBV5-1	.	TRBJ2-3	.	TGCGCCAGCAGCTTGGTCCCGGGCCCTGGGGCAGATACGCAGTATTTT	CASSLVPGPGADTQYF
TRBV6-2/TRBV6-3	.	TRBJ1-4	TRBD1	TGTGCCAGCAGTTCCCTCACAGGGGGAAAACTGTTTTTT	CASSSLTGGKLFF
TRBV6-5	.	TRBJ1-2	.	TGTGCCAGCAGTTACTCGACGGCCAGGGGCGACTATGGCTACACCTTC	CASSYSTARGDYGYTF
TRBV29-1	.	TRBJ2-6	.	TGCAGCGTTGTTCGGACTTCCACTGGGGCCAACGTCCTGACTTTC	CSVVRTSTGANVLTF
TRBV4-1	.	TRBJ1-3	TRBD1	TGCGCCAGCAGCCGCGGGACAGGCCAACCCAAAGGAAACACCATATATTTT	CASSRGTGQPKGNTIYF
TRBV7-2	.	TRBJ1-2	.	TGTGCCAGCAGCTTATCAACAGACGCCTACTATGGCTACACCTTC	CASSLSTDAYYGYTF
TRBV4-1	.	TRBJ2-2	.	TGCGCCAGCAGCCAAGGGTCGTCTCTGGGGTCGAACACCGGGGAGCTGTTTTTT	CASSQGSSLGSNTGELFF
TRBV5-5	.	TRBJ1-1	.	TGTGCCAGCAGCTTGAGCAGGGGGAACACTGAAGCTTTCTTT	CASSLSRGNTEAFF
TRBV29-1	.	TRBJ1-2	.	TGCAGCGTTACCGGGGGTAACTATGGCTACACCTTC	CSVTGGNYGYTF
TRBV28	few	TRBJ2-4	.	TGTGCCAGCAGTTTAGATGGCAACATTCAGTACTTC	CASSLDGNIQYF
TRBV12-3/TRBV12-4	.	TRBJ2-7	TRBD1	TGTGCCAGCAGTCGAACGACAGGGGGCGAGCAGTACTTC	CASSRTTGGEQYF
TRBV7-2	.	TRBJ2-1	.	TGTGCCAGCAGCTCCCTTCCTCTAGCGATCTACAATGAGCAGTTCTTC	CASSSLPLAIYNEQFF
TRBV6-1	.	TRBJ1-2	TRBD1	TGTGCCAGCAGTGAGATGGGACAGGTCACGACGCGGGGCTACACCTTC	CASSEMGQVTTRGYTF
TRBV7-3	.	TRBJ2-3	.	TGTGCCAGCAGCTCCCTCGGGGGTTACACAGATACGCAGTATTTT	CASSSLGGYTDTQYF
TRBV7-2	.	TRBJ2-1	TRBD2	TGTGCCAGCAGCTTAGGGGGGACTAGCGGGGGCCGACAGTTCTTC	CASSLGGTSGGRQFF
TRBV10-1	.	TRBJ1-1	.	TGCGCCAGCAAGGAGCCTGTGAACACTGAAGCTTTCTTT	CASKEPVNTEAFF
TRBV28	.	TRBJ1-2	.	TGTGCCAGCAGTTTAGCCGGACGATCCTATGGCTACACCTTC	CASSLAGRSYGYTF
TRBV4-3	.	TRBJ1-3	.	TGCGCCAGCAGCCAAGATGGGGGGCCCACCTCTGGAAACACCATATATTTT	CASSQDGGPTSGNTIYF
TRBV7-2	.	TRBJ2-3	.	TGTGCCAGCAGCTTAGCATCTAGCGCCAGAGATACGCAGTATTTT	CASSLASSARDTQYF
TRBV7-9	.	TRBJ1-1	.	TGTGCCAGCAGCTTACTAACGGACGGGAACACTGAAGCTTTCTTT	CASSLLTDGNTEAFF
TRBV6-5	.	TRBJ2-2	TRBD2	TGTGCCAGCAGTTACGGACTAGCGGACCGGGAGCTGTTTTTT	CASSYGLADRELFF
TRBV7-3	.	TRBJ2-1	TRBD2	TGTGCCAGCAGCAGGGGGGGACTAGCGGATTACAATGAGCAGTTCTTC	CASSRGGLADYNEQFF
TRBV29-1	.	TRBJ2-1	.	TGCAGCGTTGAGTTGGGCAGGAAATACAATGAGCAGTTCTTC	CSVELGRKYNEQFF